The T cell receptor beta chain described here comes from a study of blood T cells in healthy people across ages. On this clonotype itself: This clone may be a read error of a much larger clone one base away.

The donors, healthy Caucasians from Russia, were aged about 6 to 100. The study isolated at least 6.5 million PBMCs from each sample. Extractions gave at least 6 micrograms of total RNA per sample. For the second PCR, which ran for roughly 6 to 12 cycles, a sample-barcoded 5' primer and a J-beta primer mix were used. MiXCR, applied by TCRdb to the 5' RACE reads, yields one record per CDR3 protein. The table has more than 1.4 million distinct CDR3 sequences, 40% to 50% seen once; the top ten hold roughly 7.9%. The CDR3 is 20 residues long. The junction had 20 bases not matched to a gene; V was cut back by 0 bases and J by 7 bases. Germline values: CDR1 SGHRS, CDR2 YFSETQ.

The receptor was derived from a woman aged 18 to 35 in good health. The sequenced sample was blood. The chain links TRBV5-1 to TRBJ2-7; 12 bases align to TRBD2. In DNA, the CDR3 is TGCGCCAGCAGCTTGGGACCCTTCCGGACTAGCGGGGTCCTTTACAATGAGCAGTACTTC. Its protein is CASSLGPFRTSGVLYNEQYF.